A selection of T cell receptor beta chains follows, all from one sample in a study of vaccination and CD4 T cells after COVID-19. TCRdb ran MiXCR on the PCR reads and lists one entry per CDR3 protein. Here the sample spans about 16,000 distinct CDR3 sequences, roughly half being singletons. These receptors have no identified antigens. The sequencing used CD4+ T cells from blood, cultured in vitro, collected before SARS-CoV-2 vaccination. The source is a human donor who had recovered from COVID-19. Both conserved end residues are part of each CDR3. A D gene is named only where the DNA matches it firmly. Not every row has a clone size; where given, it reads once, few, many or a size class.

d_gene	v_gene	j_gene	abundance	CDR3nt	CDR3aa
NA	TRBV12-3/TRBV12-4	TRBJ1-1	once	TGTGCCAGCAGTTATCGAGGGACGAGCACTGAAGCTTTCTTT	CASSYRGTSTEAFF
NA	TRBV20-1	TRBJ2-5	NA	TGCAGTGCTAAGTCCGTCGGGTCCAAGATGGGGGTAGAGACCCAGTACTTC	CSAKSVGSKMGVETQYF
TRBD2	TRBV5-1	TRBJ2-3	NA	TGCGCCAGCAGCACGGGACTAGCGGGAGGGACCCCGGTGACAGATACGCAGTATTTT	CASSTGLAGGTPVTDTQYF
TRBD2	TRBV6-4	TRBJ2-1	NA	TGTGCCAGCAGCCGGCGGGGGGGCAATGATGAGCAGTTCTTC	CASSRRGGNDEQFF
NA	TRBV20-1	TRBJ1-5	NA	TGCAGTGCTAGGTCCTCCAATCAGCCCCAGCATTTT	CSARSSNQPQHF
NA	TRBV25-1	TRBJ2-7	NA	TGTGCCAGCAGTCCGGGAGAGAGGGGGAACTACGAGCAGTACTTC	CASSPGERGNYEQYF
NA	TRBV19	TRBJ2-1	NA	TGTGCCACGGGACTCTCCTACAATGAGCAGTTCTTC	CATGLSYNEQFF
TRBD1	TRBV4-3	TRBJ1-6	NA	TGCGCCAGCAGCCAAGATATGACAGGGACACGTAATTCACCCCTCCACTTT	CASSQDMTGTRNSPLHF
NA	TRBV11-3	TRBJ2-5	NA	TGTGCCAGCAGCCCCGACCTTGACCAAGAGACCCAGTACTTC	CASSPDLDQETQYF
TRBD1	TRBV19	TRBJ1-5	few	TGTGCCAGTAGTTTCAAGGGGGCAGGGGCGGATCAGCCCCAGCATTTT	CASSFKGAGADQPQHF
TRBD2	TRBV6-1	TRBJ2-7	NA	TGTGCCAGCAGTGAGTTGGATAGCGGGAACTCCTACGAGCAGTACTTC	CASSELDSGNSYEQYF
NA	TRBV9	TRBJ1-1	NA	TGTGCCAGCAGCCCCACGGCAAAATCAGAGAACACTGAAGCTTTCTTT	CASSPTAKSENTEAFF
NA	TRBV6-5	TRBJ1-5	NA	TGTGCCAGCAGTTACTCGACGGAGCAGCCCCAGCATTTT	CASSYSTEQPQHF
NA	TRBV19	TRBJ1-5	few	TGTGCCAGTACCCCCATGGGCGCCTATAGCAATCAGCCCCAGCATTTT	CASTPMGAYSNQPQHF
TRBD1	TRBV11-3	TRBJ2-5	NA	TGTGCCAGCAGCTTAGACCCAGGGGGCCAAGAGACCCAGTACTTC	CASSLDPGGQETQYF
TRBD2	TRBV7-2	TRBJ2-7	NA	TGTGCCAGCAGCAAACTAGCGGGGAATGGGCTCGAGCAGTACTTC	CASSKLAGNGLEQYF
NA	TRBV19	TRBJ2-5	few	TGTGCCAGTAGTAGGGGGCATGAGACCCAGTACTTC	CASSRGHETQYF
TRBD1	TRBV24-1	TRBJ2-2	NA	TGTGCCACCAGTGATCTTCAGGGGACAGGGGAAACCGGGGAGCTGTTTTTT	CATSDLQGTGETGELFF
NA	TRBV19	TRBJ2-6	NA	TGTGCCAGTAGTGCGGGACCCGGCTCTGGGGCCAACGTCCTGACTTTC	CASSAGPGSGANVLTF
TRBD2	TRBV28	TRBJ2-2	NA	TGTGCCAGCAGTTTCCCTAGCCTAGCGGGGGGTCATATCGGGGAGCTGTTTTTT	CASSFPSLAGGHIGELFF
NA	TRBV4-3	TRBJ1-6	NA	TGCGCCAGCAGCCAAGGACTTGCGAATGGATCACCCCTCCACTTT	CASSQGLANGSPLHF
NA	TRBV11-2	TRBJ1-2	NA	TGTGCCAGCAGCCCCGCCGTGTTGGGCACCTTC	CASSPAVLGTF
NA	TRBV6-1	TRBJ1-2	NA	TGTGCCAACTCCGACCTGATCTATGGCTACACCTTC	CANSDLIYGYTF
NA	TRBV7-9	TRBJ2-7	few	TGTGCCAGCAGCTCAAACACAGGGCGTATTTCCTACGAGCAGTACTTC	CASSSNTGRISYEQYF
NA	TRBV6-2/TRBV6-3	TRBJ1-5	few	TGTGCCAGCAGTAAACAGGGTAATCAGCCCCAGCATTTT	CASSKQGNQPQHF
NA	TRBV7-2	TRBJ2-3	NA	TGTGCCAGCAGGGTTCTCAATCGAGGGCGGACGCAGTATTTT	CASRVLNRGRTQYF
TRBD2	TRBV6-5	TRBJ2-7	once	TGTGCCAGCAGTTACTCGATAGCAGGCGCGGGGGTGACCTACGAGCAGTACTTC	CASSYSIAGAGVTYEQYF
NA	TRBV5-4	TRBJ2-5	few	TGTGCCAGCAGCGGGGAGGGGGGCCAAGAGACCCAGTACTTC	CASSGEGGQETQYF
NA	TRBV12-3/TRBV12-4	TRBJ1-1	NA	TGTGCCAGCGGGACCAGATACACTGAAGCTTTCTTT	CASGTRYTEAFF
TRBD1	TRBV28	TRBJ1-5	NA	TGTGCCAGCAGTTTAACATCCTGGACAGGGGCAGCCAATCAGCCCCAGCATTTT	CASSLTSWTGAANQPQHF
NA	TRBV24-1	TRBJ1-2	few	TGTGCCACCAGTGGGGACGCTGCTAACTATGGCTACACCTTC	CATSGDAANYGYTF
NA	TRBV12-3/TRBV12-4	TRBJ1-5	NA	TGTGCCAGCAGTTTCGCCCGGAGCAATCAGCCCCAGCATTTT	CASSFARSNQPQHF
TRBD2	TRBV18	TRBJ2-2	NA	TGTGCCAGCTCCCTACGACTAGCGAGACACACCGGGGAGCTGTTTTTT	CASSLRLARHTGELFF
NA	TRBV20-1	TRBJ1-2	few	TGCAGTGCTAGTTTAGGGCAGGGCCCCTATGGCTACACCTTC	CSASLGQGPYGYTF
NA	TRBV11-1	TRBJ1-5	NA	TGTGCCAGCAGCTTGCGCCAGAATTTCAATCAGCCCCAGCATTTT	CASSLRQNFNQPQHF
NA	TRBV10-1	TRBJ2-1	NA	TGCGCCAGCAGTGAGTCAAGGTACAATGAGCAGTTCTTC	CASSESRYNEQFF
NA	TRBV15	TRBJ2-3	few	TGTGCCACCAGCAGAGCCGAGACGGCCCCAGATACGCAGTATTTT	CATSRAETAPDTQYF
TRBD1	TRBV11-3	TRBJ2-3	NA	TGTGCCAGCAGCTCTGTGTGGGACAGGGAAAGCACAGATACGCAGTATTTT	CASSSVWDRESTDTQYF
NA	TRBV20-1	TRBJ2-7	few	TGCAGTGCTCCCGGGACGGGAAACTACGAGCAGTACTTC	CSAPGTGNYEQYF
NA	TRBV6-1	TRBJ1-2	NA	TGTGCCAGCAGATCGAAGCCGGACAGAGACTATGGCTACACCTTC	CASRSKPDRDYGYTF
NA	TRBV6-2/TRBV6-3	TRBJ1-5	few	TGTGCCAGCAGTTACTCCTTAAGGTATCAGCCCCAGCATTTT	CASSYSLRYQPQHF
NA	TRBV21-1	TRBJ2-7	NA	TGTGCCAGCTGCAAAGTTCGGCCCTCCTACGAGCAGTACTTC	CASCKVRPSYEQYF
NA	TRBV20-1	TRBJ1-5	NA	TGCAGTGCTAACGCTCGCGGGGTACTGCAGCCCCAGCATTTT	CSANARGVLQPQHF
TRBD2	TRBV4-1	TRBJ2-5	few	TGCGCCAGCAGCCAACGCGGACTAGCGGGCCTGCAAGAGACCCAGTACTTC	CASSQRGLAGLQETQYF
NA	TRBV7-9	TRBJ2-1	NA	TGCGCCAGCAGCCCGATTGGTTGGCACGCCAATGAGCAGTTCTTC	CASSPIGWHANEQFF
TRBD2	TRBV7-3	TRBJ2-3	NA	TGTGCCAGCAGGCGGACTAGCCAAGCAGATACGCAGTATTTT	CASRRTSQADTQYF
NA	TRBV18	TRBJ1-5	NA	TGTGCCAGCTCACCACAAGAGTGGGGGCCGGTGTCCCAGCATTTT	CASSPQEWGPVSQHF
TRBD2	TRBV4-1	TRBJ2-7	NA	TGCGCCAGCAGCCAAGATAAGTGGGAAGCGGGAGGCAACTCCTACGAGCAGTACTTC	CASSQDKWEAGGNSYEQYF
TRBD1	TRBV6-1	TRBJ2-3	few	TGTGCCAGCAGCCCAACAGGGGGCAGCACAGATACGCAGTATTTT	CASSPTGGSTDTQYF
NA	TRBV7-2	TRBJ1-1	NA	TGTGCCAGCAGCGCAGACGGGGGAACTGAAGCTTTCTTT	CASSADGGTEAFF